This T cell receptor beta chain was sequenced during a study of vaccination effects on CD4 cells after COVID-19. Study-wide background: Specimens were obtained from a couple of convalescent patients 16 days and one week prior to vaccination. General observations from the study: Following vaccination, convalescents' spike-reactive clones were mostly new ones induced by the vaccine.

Sequencing was performed with immunoSEQ multiplex PCR; in TCRdb, only in-frame clones are kept and a portion is missing. Of 70,000 or so clones listed, around 70% are singletons. A note on this clone: The antigen is unknown.

Germline CDR1 is MGHRA and CDR2 is YSYEKL. The CDR3 extends over 14 amino acids. Trimming took off 1 base at V and 4 bases at J, with 10 bases between the two ends. Under the ViraFEST assay, PBMC were stimulated with viral peptide pools so that antigen-specific CD4+ T cells expanded. Sequencing was performed afterwards. A roughly ten-day culture period preceded the isolation of CD4+ T cells. By PCR, the person was confirmed to have had SARS-CoV-2 infection between March and December 2020. Use of an HIV-1 Nef peptide pool defined the negative control culture. It was on days 3 and 7 that half the medium was replaced with IL-2 medium.

The chain has TRBV4-1 and TRBJ1-2; the D is unclear. The sequence derives from a human donor who had a prior SARS-CoV-2 infection. Here the sequenced sample was CD4+ T cells from PBMCs cultured with HIV peptides, taken before COVID-19 vaccination. Sample subset: HIV-1 Nef peptide pool negative control/reference culture. The CDR3 reads CASSQADVFYGYTF. The CDR3 DNA is TGCGCCAGCAGCCAAGCGGACGTATTCTATGGCTACACCTTC.